This TCR beta chain was identified in a study of blood T cell repertoires in COVID-19. Across the study: Acute-phase and convalescent COVID-19 samples originated in the United States, Italy and Spain. Sources were T cells, B-cell-depleted T cells, or PBMCs; the material itself was cDNA or gDNA.

Authors' processing steps: Nucleated cell counts were estimated from reference gene primer amplification. TCRdb's table, derived via immunoSEQ multiplex PCR, lists solely in-frame clones and lacks some. For V, J and clone size, that table is used; D and trimming come from the DNA. The sample consists of around 50,000 clones, 70% to 90% of them appearing once. This clonotype was sampled from a human donor in a cohort sampled during active COVID-19. Sequencing input: peripheral blood.

The CDR3 sequence: CATSDFSGQGVHEQFF. The CDR3 bases are TGTGCCACCAGTGATTTTTCGGGACAGGGTGTGCATGAGCAGTTCTTC. The chain uses TRBV24-1 and TRBJ2-1; 9 bases are shared with TRBD1. The V gene end was trimmed by 1 base and the J gene end by 8 bases; junction bases not matched to a gene: 8. The CDR3 is 16 amino acids. CDR1 is KGHDR, CDR2 SFDVKD, per germline.